Shown below are 16 T cell receptor beta chains from a single sample sequenced in a study of blood T cell repertoires in COVID-19. Sequenced by immunoSEQ multiplex PCR; TCRdb stores in-frame clones only, minus some. The table records 150,000 to 190,000 clones, around 89% of them present only once. Sequencing was done on a sample of peripheral blood. Receptors originate from a woman aged 40 to 49 with acute or convalescent COVID-19.

This chain connects TRBV7-9 to TRBJ1-2; a weak D match, TRBD1 (6 bases). CDR1 and CDR2 from the germline V gene are SEHNR and FQNEAQ (reference sequence). Trimming stripped 5 bases from V and 8 bases from J, with 15 bases between. The CDR3 runs to 13 residues. The CDR3 DNA reads TGTGCCAGCAGCGTATCAGGGGTAGAGGGCTACACCTTC. Translating it yields CASSVSGVEGYTF.

The chain carries TRBV18 and TRBJ2-7; TRBD1 is a possible D gene (5 bases). The CDR3 covers 18 residues. Germline V lookup: CDR1 KGHSH, CDR2 LQKENI. Trimming shortened V by 3 bases and J by 3 bases, and 24 bases separated the two germline ends. As DNA, the CDR3 is TGTGCCAGCTCACCTGTTGGGGCCCTAATATACTCCCACTACGAGCAGTACTTC. It yields the protein CASSPVGALIYSHYEQYF. Drawing the rest from reference TRBV18 and TRBJ2-7, the complete variable domain is NAGVMQNPRHLVRRRGQEARLRCSPMKGHSHVYWYRQLPEEGLKFMVYLQKENIIDESGMPKERFSAEFPKEGPSILRIQQVVRGDSAAYFCASSPVGALIYSHYEQYFGPGTRLTVT.

The V and J genes are TRBV6-2 or TRBV6-3 and TRBJ2-1, with D hard to call. Germline assignment: CDR1 MNHEY and CDR2 SVGEGT. V was trimmed by 4 bases and J by 5 bases, leaving 18 bases between them. CDR3 length equals 16 residues. The CDR3 spells CASSFHVAGRHNEQFF. The DNA for the CDR3 is TGTGCCAGCAGTTTCCACGTGGCAGGCCGCCACAATGAGCAGTTCTTC.

The chain employs TRBV18 and TRBJ1-1; D uncertain. The CDR3 is 13 residues long. V was pared by 4 bases and J by 6 bases, with 12 bases between. The germline V gene encodes CDR1 KGHSH and CDR2 LQKENI. CDR3 DNA: TGTGCCAGCTCACTCCCTTCGTTCGCTGAAGCTTTCTTT. This sequence encodes CASSLPSFAEAFF.

The chain links TRBV3-1 (or the pseudogene TRBV3-2) to TRBJ2-7; 9 bases align to TRBD1. V gave up 0 bases and J gave up 7 bases; unmatched junction bases: 4. CDR3 size: 14 residues. Germline lookup yields CDR1 LGHDT and CDR2 YNNKEL (reference sequence). Here the CDR3 reads CASSQDPTGGEQYF. CDR3 DNA sequence: TGTGCCAGCAGCCAAGATCCGACAGGGGGGGAGCAGTACTTC.

The chain has TRBV19 and TRBJ1-6; 7 bases are a match to TRBD1. The CDR3 is 14 amino acids. Per the germline V gene, CDR1 is LNHDA and CDR2 is SQIVND (reference sequence). The J segment lost 5 bases and the V segment lost 6 bases, leaving 4 bases of the junction unmatched. The CDR3 region is CASRDTGDNSPLHF. The DNA of the CDR3 is TGTGCCAGTAGGGATACAGGGGATAATTCACCCCTCCACTTT.

This chain links TRBV7-9 with TRBJ2-7, with D perhaps matching TRBD2 (5 bases). Germline CDR1 SEHNR, CDR2 FQNEAQ (reference sequence). This CDR3 region has 13 residues. The germline V and J ends were trimmed by 1 base and 6 bases, with 10 bases remaining between them. CDR3 in DNA: TGTGCCAGCAGCTTAGGAGGGTTGGTCGAGCAGTACTTC. Its protein product is CASSLGGLVEQYF.

This chain links TRBV5-8 with TRBJ1-1, with 7 bases lining up with TRBD1. Trimming cost V 2 bases and J 8 bases; bases outside gene matches: 12. The CDR3 is made up of 15 amino acids. Per germline, CDR1 SGHTS and CDR2 YDEGEE. The CDR3 region is CASSFAPGGIEEAFF. The CDR3 DNA sequence: TGTGCCAGCAGCTTCGCCCCAGGGGGTATAGAAGAAGCTTTCTTT.

In DNA form, the CDR3 reads TGTGCCAGCAGCTCACCCTCTGCTAGCGGGAGGGCGTACACCGGGGAGCTGTTTTTT. Its protein is CASSSPSASGRAYTGELFF. V and J are TRBV11-2 and TRBJ2-2; TRBD2 agrees at 12 bases. CDR1 is SGHAT and CDR2 is FQNNGV in the germline V gene. J lost 3 bases, V lost 4 bases, and 12 bases had no gene match. The CDR3 covers 19 residues. Filled out from reference TRBV11-2 and TRBJ2-2, the complete variable domain reads EAGVAQSPRYKIIEKRQSVAFWCNPISGHATLYWYQQILGQGPKLLIQFQNNGVVDDSQLPKDRFSAERLKGVDSTLKIQPAKLEDSAVYLCASSSPSASGRAYTGELFFGEGSRLTVL.

DNA for the CDR3: TGTGCCAGCAGTTCGTACCGGGACAGCGCACTCCAAGAGACCCAGTACTTC. This translates into CASSSYRDSALQETQYF. The chain carries TRBV27 and TRBJ2-5; 7 nucleotides match TRBD1. The CDR3 has 17 amino acids. The V segment lost 4 bases and the J segment 1 base; nucleotides outside the gene matches: 12. Germline CDR1 is MNHEY and CDR2 is SMNVEV (reference sequence).

This chain links TRBV28 with TRBJ1-6; D gene ambiguous. This CDR3 region has 13 residues. V lost 11 bases and J lost 5, with 13 bases in between. CDR1 MDHEN and CDR2 SYDVKM come from the germline V gene. The CDR3 spells CASWRADNSPLHF. The CDR3 nucleotides read TGTGCCTCGTGGAGGGCGGATAATTCACCCCTCCACTTT.

This chain links TRBV7-3 with TRBJ2-2, with D maybe TRBD2 (7 bases). The CDR3 sequence is 15 residues long. With 5 bases removed from V and 3 bases from J, the gap between germline ends came to 13 bases. The germline gives CDR1 SGHTA, CDR2 FQGTGA. The CDR3 bases are TGTGCCAGCAGCCGGGACGGGGGGCACACCGGGGAGCTGTTTTTT. This translates into CASSRDGGHTGELFF.

This clone has more than one count but fewer than ten. V and J are TRBV28 and TRBJ1-5; D gene uncertain. V was pared by 3 bases and J by 1 base, with 13 bases between. The CDR3 spans 16 residues. Germline CDR1 reads MDHEN; CDR2 reads SYDVKM. The CDR3 nucleotides are TGTGCCAGCAGTTTCCAAATATTCGAGAGCAATCAGCCCCAGCATTTT. Its translation is CASSFQIFESNQPQHF.

This sequence joins TRBV2 and TRBJ2-2; a possible D gene is TRBD2 (5 bases). CDR1 is SNHLY and CDR2 is FYNNEI in the germline V gene. V was pared by 6 bases and J by 7 bases, with 12 bases between. The CDR3 spans 13 residues. DNA for the CDR3: TGTGCCAGCAGGGCGGACTGGGTCGGGGAGCTGTTTTTT. The encoded protein is CASRADWVGELFF.

The J gene is TRBJ1-6, the V gene TRBV30, with D tentatively TRBD1 (5 bases). The germline gives CDR1 GTSNPN, CDR2 SVGIG (reference sequence). Trimming stripped 4 bases from V and 6 bases from J, with 16 bases between. The CDR3 has 15 amino acids. This chain's CDR3 is CAWTGIGTFNSPLHF. CDR3 sequence (DNA): TGTGCCTGGACCGGAATAGGGACTTTTAATTCACCCCTCCACTTT.

The chain recombines TRBV3-1 (or the pseudogene TRBV3-2) with TRBJ1-6; unclear D gene. Germline V gene lookup returns CDR1 LGHDT and CDR2 YNNKEL (reference sequence). This CDR3 contains 15 residues. The V gene lost 1 base and the J gene lost 7 bases, with 11 bases spanning the gap. CDR3: CASSQGGVKNSPLHF. In nucleotides, the CDR3 is TGTGCCAGCAGCCAAGGTGGAGTGAAGAATTCACCCCTCCACTTT.